This passage covers 27 T cell receptor beta chains from one sample sequenced in a study of response to subunit inactivated influenza vaccine. TCRdb reprocessed the RT-PCR reads with MiXCR, giving one entry per CDR3 protein. The table has around 790,000 distinct CDR3 sequences, approximately 22% seen once. The sample in question was PBMCs from blood, obtained 5 to 6 days after vaccination. Receptors were obtained from a man aged 45 to 65 who received an inactivated influenza vaccine.

The V call is TRBV20-1, the J call TRBJ2-7; 8 nucleotides agree with TRBD2. This CDR3 region has 14 residues. Germline V gene sequence: CDR1 DFQATT, CDR2 SNEGSKA (reference sequence). V shed 5 bases and J 2 bases; nucleotides not matched to a gene: 8. Here the CDR3 DNA reads TGCAGTGCTCCCCCCAGGCGGGAGGCCTACGAGCAGTACTTC. This sequence encodes CSAPPRREAYEQYF.

The chain has TRBV5-6 and TRBJ2-7; possibly TRBD1 or TRBD2 for D (5 bases each). Germline loops: CDR1 SGHDT, CDR2 YYEEEE. Trimming stripped 7 bases from V and 2 bases from J, with 13 bases between. The CDR3 is 13 residues long. The CDR3 here is CASGRDGTYEQYF. The CDR3 DNA reads as TGTGCCAGCGGCCGGGACGGCACCTACGAGCAGTACTTC.

The chain has TRBV29-1 and TRBJ2-5, with TRBD2 as a possible D gene (6 bases). This CDR3 comprises 12 residues. V lost 2 bases and J 7 bases, leaving 11 bases between the germline ends. Germline CDR1 is SQVTM and CDR2 is ANQGSEA. DNA for the CDR3: TGCAGCGTTGAAACAGGAGGGGCGACCCAGTACTTC. Translation: CSVETGGATQYF.

The genes are TRBV27 and TRBJ1-1, with 12 nucleotides matching TRBD1. Unmatched junction bases numbered 0, after V lost 0 bases and J lost 1 base. The CDR3 sequence is 16 residues long. The germline V gene has CDR1 MNHEY and CDR2 SMNVEV (reference sequence). The DNA for the CDR3 is TGTGCCAGCAGTTTATCGGGACAGGGGGCGAACACTGAAGCTTTCTTT. This codes for CASSLSGQGANTEAFF.

A few counts support this clonotype. The chain links TRBV4-2 to TRBJ2-7; D unclear. Germline CDR1 reads LGHNA; CDR2 reads YNFKEQ. The CDR3 covers 14 residues. Trimming stripped 0 bases from V and 0 bases from J, with 6 bases between. The CDR3 sequence: CASSQDPNSYEQYF. The CDR3 nucleotides read TGTGCCAGCAGCCAAGATCCCAACTCCTACGAGCAGTACTTC.

This clonotype was detected a few times. This CDR3 reads CASSLVAQPQHF. CDR3 sequence (DNA): TGTGCCAGCAGCTTAGTGGCCCAGCCCCAGCATTTT. The J gene is TRBJ1-5, the V gene TRBV11-2, with D hard to call. Trimming stripped 1 base from V and 7 bases from J, with 5 bases between. CDR1 and CDR2 (germline): SGHAT, FQNNGV. The CDR3 is made up of 12 amino acids.

V is TRBV20-1 and J is TRBJ1-6, with a weak D call TRBD1 (6 bases). Between the trimmed V and J ends, which lost 3 bases and 2 bases, there was a span of 11 bases. Germline assignment: CDR1 DFQATT and CDR2 SNEGSKA (reference sequence). The length of the CDR3 is 15 residues. The CDR3 sequence: CSARRGATYNSPLHF. CDR3 nucleotides: TGCAGTGCTAGGAGGGGGGCCACCTATAATTCACCCCTCCACTTT.

The table lists this clonotype with a few counts. The chain has TRBV3-1 and TRBJ2-5; possible D gene TRBD2, 5 bases. The germline gives CDR1 LGHDT, CDR2 YNNKEL (reference sequence). This CDR3 spans 15 amino acids. V was pared by 1 base and J by 5 bases, with 14 bases between. The CDR3 here is CASSQAGPPGETQYF. DNA for the CDR3: TGTGCCAGCAGCCAAGCCGGACCCCCGGGGGAGACCCAGTACTTC.

In its sample, this clonotype was seen a few times. The rearrangement uses TRBV20-1 and TRBJ2-3; possible D gene TRBD1, 5 bases. CDR3 size: 13 residues. Looked up from germline, CDR1 is DFQATT and CDR2 is SNEGSKA (reference sequence). With 6 bases removed from V and 6 bases from J, the gap between germline ends came to 16 bases. The CDR3 bases are TGCAGTGCCAGCAGTACTAACAGGGATACGCAGTATTTT. Translating gives CSASSTNRDTQYF.

This clonotype has just a few counts. The rearrangement uses TRBV20-1 and TRBJ1-1; no reliable D call. The ends were cut back, 6 bases at V and 0 bases at J, with 11 bases in the middle. The CDR3 contains 13 residues. The germline V gene encodes CDR1 DFQATT and CDR2 SNEGSKA (reference sequence). The CDR3 DNA is TGCAGTGCAAACGGACGGTTGAACACTGAAGCTTTCTTT. It codes for CSANGRLNTEAFF.

Only a few counts were recorded for this clonotype. The J gene is TRBJ2-7, the V gene TRBV5-6; D is unresolved. The germline V and J ends were trimmed by 4 bases and 2 bases, with 19 bases remaining between them. Looked up from germline, CDR1 is SGHDT and CDR2 is YYEEEE. There are 16 residues in the CDR3. CDR3 coding DNA: TGTGCCAGCAGCCAAGAGATGGATCTCATTCCCTACGAGCAGTACTTC. Translation gives CASSQEMDLIPYEQYF.

This clonotype occurred a few times. This chain joins TRBV24-1 and TRBJ2-5, with D possibly matching TRBD2 (6 bases). This CDR3 contains 14 residues. V dropped 4 bases and J dropped 0 bases, with 8 bases sitting between them. The germline V gene has CDR1 KGHDR and CDR2 SFDVKD. The CDR3 protein is CATSDTSHQETQYF. DNA of the CDR3: TGTGCCACCAGTGACACTAGCCACCAAGAGACCCAGTACTTC.

V gene TRBV28 combines with J gene TRBJ2-3; TRBD2 matches 12 bases. The CDR3 spans 18 residues. Germline V CDR1 and CDR2: MDHEN, SYDVKM. The junction had 9 bases not matched to a gene; V was cut back by 5 bases and J by 0 bases. The CDR3 protein is CASSKIDGTSGSTDTQYF. The CDR3 nucleotides read TGTGCCAGCAGTAAAATTGACGGGACTAGCGGGAGCACAGATACGCAGTATTTT.

The chain couples TRBV7-3 to TRBJ2-1, with a tentative D call TRBD1 (5 bases). Trimming pared 2 bases from V and 7 bases from J, leaving 15 bases between. The CDR3 extends over 15 amino acids. Germline lookup yields CDR1 SGHTA and CDR2 FQGTGA. This CDR3 reads CASSLSSGWGNEQFF. In nucleotides, the CDR3 is TGTGCCAGCAGCTTATCCTCAGGGTGGGGAAATGAGCAGTTCTTC. Full variable domain (rest looked up from reference TRBV7-3 and TRBJ2-1): GAGVSQTPSNKVTEKGKYVELRCDPISGHTALYWYRQSLGQGPEFLIYFQGTGAADDSGLPNDRFFAVRPEGSVSTLKIQRTERGDSAVYLCASSLSSGWGNEQFFGPGTRLTVL.

J is TRBJ2-7 and V is TRBV11-2, with D possibly TRBD1 on 6 matching bases. In germline, CDR1 is SGHAT, CDR2 FQNNGV. V was shortened by 3 bases and J by 4 bases, with 16 bases between the two germline ends. The CDR3 extends over 15 amino acids. CDR3 region: CASSFLTGYGYEQYF. DNA of the CDR3: TGTGCCAGCAGCTTCCTTACAGGGTATGGATACGAGCAGTACTTC.

The V and J genes are TRBV5-1 and TRBJ1-1, with TRBD1 matching 12 bases. The CDR3 is 16 residues long. Germline loops: CDR1 SGHRS, CDR2 YFSETQ. V lost 4 bases, J lost 7 bases, and 11 bases stayed unmatched. The CDR3 loop is CASSPGTGGGSGEAFF. CDR3 coding DNA: TGCGCCAGCAGCCCTGGGACAGGGGGCGGGAGTGGTGAAGCTTTCTTT.

This clonotype has at least ten counts. The chain couples TRBV29-1 to TRBJ1-2, with D maybe TRBD1 (6 bases). This CDR3 region has 11 residues. Trimming shortened V by 4 bases and J by 8 bases, and 11 bases separated the two germline ends. Germline CDR1 is SQVTM and CDR2 is ANQGSEA. Written as DNA, the CDR3 is TGCAGCGTTGTGTGGGGGGGCGGCTACACCTTC. Protein: CSVVWGGGYTF.

About this clonotype itself: Mismatch with germline at one junction end may stem from a read error. The V call is TRBV29-1, the J call TRBJ2-2, with TRBD1 matching over 8 bases. Germline V lookup: CDR1 SQVTM, CDR2 ANQGSEA. The CDR3 has 14 residues. The CDR3 protein is CSGAGGPNTRELFF. The CDR3 DNA sequence: TGCAGCGGCGCAGGGGGCCCAAACACCCGGGAGCTGTTTTTT.

The chain joins TRBV3-1 to TRBJ2-1, with a possible D match to TRBD2 (7 bases). Trimming shortened V by 4 bases and J by 8 bases, and 24 bases separated the two germline ends. The CDR3 covers 17 residues. Germline V gene sequence: CDR1 LGHDT, CDR2 YNNKEL (reference sequence). CDR3 residues: CASSRTVGGGAWDEQFF. CDR3 sequence (DNA): TGTGCCAGCAGCCGGACGGTCGGTGGGGGGGCCTGGGATGAGCAGTTCTTC.

In its sample, this clonotype was seen a few times. The chain joins TRBV6-2 or TRBV6-3 to TRBJ1-5; D is ambiguous. The CDR3 covers 13 residues. Germline lookup yields CDR1 MNHEY and CDR2 SVGEGT. V gave up 6 bases and J gave up 7 bases, with 13 bases separating them. CDR3 DNA: TGTGCCAGCAGCCCTCAGACACTCCAGCCCCAGCATTTT. Its protein is CASSPQTLQPQHF.

This chain joins TRBV3-1 and TRBJ2-5, with D possibly being TRBD2 (6 bases). The CDR3 extends over 16 amino acids. The V end lost 0 bases, the J end lost 2 bases, and 13 bases lay between the germline ends. Germline CDR1 LGHDT, CDR2 YNNKEL (reference sequence). The CDR3 loop is CASSQEIRSGQETQYF. DNA for the CDR3: TGTGCCAGCAGCCAAGAGATACGGAGCGGGCAAGAGACCCAGTACTTC.

The chain joins TRBV20-1 to TRBJ1-1, with a tentative D call TRBD1 (5 bases). V shed 6 bases and J shed 6 bases, with 11 bases lying between them. The V gene's germline CDR1 is DFQATT and CDR2 SNEGSKA (reference sequence). This CDR3 contains 11 residues. CDR3 nucleotide sequence: TGCAGTGCAAGGGACGGACCTGAAGCTTTCTTT. Amino acid sequence: CSARDGPEAFF.

The chain recombines TRBV18 with TRBJ2-2, with 8 bases aligning to TRBD2. CDR1 and CDR2 (germline): KGHSH, LQKENI. This CDR3 comprises 18 residues. V lost 0 bases, J lost 0 bases, and 6 bases stayed unmatched. The chain's CDR3 is CASSPPFGLATNTGELFF. CDR3 coding DNA: TGTGCCAGCTCACCACCCTTTGGACTAGCTACGAACACCGGGGAGCTGTTTTTT.

J is TRBJ2-7 and V is TRBV18, with TRBD1 matching 9 bases. The CDR3 loop spans 14 amino acids. V lost 5 bases and J lost 4; bases outside the gene matches: 6. The germline V gene has CDR1 KGHSH and CDR2 LQKENI. CDR3 amino acids: CASSSRDREYEQYF. The CDR3 DNA is TGTGCCAGCTCATCCCGGGACAGGGAATACGAGCAGTACTTC.

The rearrangement uses TRBV10-3 and TRBJ2-7; 8 nucleotides match TRBD1. V was pared by 3 bases and J by 0 bases, with 13 bases of the junction left unmatched. Germline V gives CDR1 ENHRY, CDR2 SYGVKD. The CDR3 length is 18 residues. CDR3 loop: CAISERLSTGTGSYEQYF. The CDR3 DNA reads as TGTGCCATCAGTGAACGGCTAAGTACCGGGACAGGCTCCTACGAGCAGTACTTC.

There are a few counts of this clonotype. This chain joins TRBV7-9 and TRBJ2-3, with D maybe TRBD2 (5 bases). The V gene lost 8 bases and the J gene lost 3 bases, with 12 bases spanning the gap. The CDR3 runs 13 residues. Germline V gene sequence: CDR1 SEHNR, CDR2 FQNEAQ (reference sequence). DNA of the CDR3: TGTGCCAGCCGCCTGGGGAGAACAGATACGCAGTATTTT. Its protein is CASRLGRTDTQYF.

V is TRBV5-1 and J is TRBJ2-2; no reliable D call. Germline loops: CDR1 SGHRS, CDR2 YFSETQ. The V and J ends lost 4 bases and 5 bases respectively, with 12 bases between them. The CDR3 covers 14 residues. The CDR3 DNA is TGCGCCAGCAGCCCCTTAGACCCAACCGGGGAGCTGTTTTTT. Protein product: CASSPLDPTGELFF.